These 12 T cell receptor beta chains originate from one sample sequenced in a study of T-cell reconstitution after alpha-beta-depleted transplantation in children. Unique molecular identifiers were built into the TCRbeta library. In TCRdb, the PCR reads were re-called with MiXCR into one record per CDR3 protein. The sample has about 200,000 distinct CDR3 sequences; roughly a sixth are singletons. The material sequenced was PBMCs, mostly from graft donor cells, taken 360 days after TCRalphabeta/CD19-depleted stem cell transplant. The receptor source for this set is a male patient between 2 and 15 years old who had a stem cell transplant for acute lymphoblastic leukemia, so the T cells may come from the graft donor.

This clonotype showed up many times. J is TRBJ2-2 and V is TRBV19; 7 bases align to TRBD2. In germline, CDR1 is LNHDA, CDR2 SQIVND (reference sequence). The CDR3 is made up of 14 amino acids. The V and J ends lost 10 bases and 2 bases, in that order; junction bases with no gene match: 7. The CDR3 DNA reads TGTGCCACCAAAGCGGGACGAAACACCGGGGAGCTGTTTTTT. It specifies CATKAGRNTGELFF.

The chain carries TRBV4-3 and TRBJ2-7, with D possibly being TRBD1 or TRBD2 (5 bases each). The CDR3 extends over 16 amino acids. V lost 0 bases, J lost 0 bases, and 12 bases lay in between. Germline V gene data show CDR1 as LGHNA and CDR2 as YSLEER. CDR3 coding DNA: TGCGCCAGCAGCCAAGATACGGGGACCCTCTCCTACGAGCAGTACTTC. Amino acids: CASSQDTGTLSYEQYF.

This clonotype was picked up a small number of times. The chain carries TRBV4-1 and TRBJ2-4; 8 nucleotides line up with TRBD1. Germline V gene sequence: CDR1 MGHRA, CDR2 YSYEKL. The CDR3 is 13 amino acids. The V gene end was trimmed by 1 base and the J gene end by 10 bases; junction bases not matched to a gene: 3. CDR3 protein: CASSQGQGRIQYF. Here the CDR3 DNA reads TGCGCCAGCAGCCAAGGACAGGGGAGGATTCAGTACTTC.

This chain uses TRBV6-5 with TRBJ2-7; unclear D gene. Trimming took off 2 bases at V and 3 bases at J, with 8 bases between the two ends. The length of the CDR3 is 13 residues. Germline V gives CDR1 MNHEY, CDR2 SVGAGI. In DNA, the CDR3 is TGTGCCAGCAGTTACCCCGGGCACTACGAGCAGTACTTC. Translating gives CASSYPGHYEQYF.

The chain couples TRBV24-1 to TRBJ2-3, with D possibly being TRBD2 (6 bases). Deletions cut 9 bases from V and 0 bases from J, with 15 bases between. Germline values: CDR1 KGHDR, CDR2 SFDVKD. This CDR3 is built from 15 residues. CDR3 residues: CATGEAKSSTDTQYF. The DNA for the CDR3 is TGTGCCACCGGGGAGGCCAAAAGTAGCACAGATACGCAGTATTTT.

This clonotype was observed a few times. This rearrangement joins TRBV7-2 to TRBJ2-7; D possibly corresponds to TRBD1 (5 bases). CDR1 and CDR2 (germline): SGHTA, FQGNSA. V was clipped by 1 base and J by 2 bases, with 9 bases between them. The CDR3 is made up of 14 amino acids. The chain's CDR3 is CASSLVRETYEQYF. The CDR3 DNA is TGTGCCAGCAGCTTAGTCAGGGAAACCTACGAGCAGTACTTC.

V and J are TRBV14 and TRBJ2-1; TRBD2 aligns across 7 bases. The CDR3 is made up of 16 amino acids. Germline CDR1 is SGHDN and CDR2 is FVKESK. Unmatched junction bases numbered 7, after V lost 0 bases and J lost 5 bases. In DNA, the CDR3 is TGTGCCAGCAGCCAAGAGAGGACTAGAAACCACAATGAGCAGTTCTTC. Protein product: CASSQERTRNHNEQFF. Full variable domain (remainder filled in from reference TRBV14 and TRBJ2-1): EAGVTQFPSHSVIEKGQTVTLRCDPISGHDNLYWYRRVMGKEIKFLLHFVKESKQDESGMPNNRFLAERTGGTYSTLKVQPAELEDSGVYFCASSQERTRNHNEQFFGPGTRLTVL.

This clonotype was found a few times. The V and J genes are TRBV4-3 and TRBJ2-2; D call uncertain. Germline loops: CDR1 LGHNA, CDR2 YSLEER. Trimming pared 0 bases from V and 9 bases from J, leaving 17 bases between. The CDR3 length is 16 residues. Here the CDR3 reads CASSQDESIIIRELFF. In DNA form, the CDR3 reads TGCGCCAGCAGCCAAGATGAGTCCATCATCATCCGGGAGCTGTTTTTT.

The V and J genes are TRBV7-9 and TRBJ2-7, with 8 bases aligning to TRBD1. Germline V lookup: CDR1 SEHNR, CDR2 FQNEAQ (reference sequence). The CDR3 loop spans 16 amino acids. The trim removed 0 bases at V and 0 bases at J, leaving 4 bases unmatched. In nucleotides, the CDR3 is TGTGCCAGCAGCTTAGCGCGAGGACAGGGCTCCTACGAGCAGTACTTC. It translates to CASSLARGQGSYEQYF. The complete variable domain, with remaining parts taken from reference TRBV7-9 and TRBJ2-7, reads DTGVSQNPRHKITKRGQNVTFRCDPISEHNRLYWYRQTLGQGPEFLTYFQNEAQLEKSRLLSDRFSAERPKGSFSTLEIQRTEQGDSAMYLCASSLARGQGSYEQYFGPGTRLTVT.

The chain links TRBV15 to TRBJ2-5; no clear D gene. This CDR3 contains 14 residues. V shed 4 bases and J shed 0 bases, with 9 bases lying between them. The germline CDR1 and CDR2 sequences are LNHNV and YYDKDF (reference sequence). CDR3 in DNA: TGTGCCACCAGCACCGATTCGTACCAAGAGACCCAGTACTTC. Translation: CATSTDSYQETQYF.

This clonotype was seen a few times. The J gene is TRBJ2-5, the V gene TRBV12-3 or TRBV12-4, with 7 bases matching TRBD2. V lost 1 base, J lost 0 bases, and 5 bases stayed unmatched. The CDR3 consists of 16 residues. The CDR3 loop reads CASSLGASGNQETQYF. The CDR3 coding sequence is TGTGCCAGCAGTTTAGGTGCTAGCGGAAACCAAGAGACCCAGTACTTC.

This clonotype was seen many times. This chain uses TRBV20-1 with TRBJ2-7; a weak D match, TRBD1 (5 bases). V shed 3 bases and J shed 2 bases, with 20 bases lying between them. The CDR3 runs to 16 residues. Germline V gene sequence: CDR1 DFQATT, CDR2 SNEGSKA (reference sequence). For the CDR3, the DNA is TGCAGTGCTAGCCCCCTTCAGGGCTCGGGCACCTACGAGCAGTACTTC. Translating it yields CSASPLQGSGTYEQYF.